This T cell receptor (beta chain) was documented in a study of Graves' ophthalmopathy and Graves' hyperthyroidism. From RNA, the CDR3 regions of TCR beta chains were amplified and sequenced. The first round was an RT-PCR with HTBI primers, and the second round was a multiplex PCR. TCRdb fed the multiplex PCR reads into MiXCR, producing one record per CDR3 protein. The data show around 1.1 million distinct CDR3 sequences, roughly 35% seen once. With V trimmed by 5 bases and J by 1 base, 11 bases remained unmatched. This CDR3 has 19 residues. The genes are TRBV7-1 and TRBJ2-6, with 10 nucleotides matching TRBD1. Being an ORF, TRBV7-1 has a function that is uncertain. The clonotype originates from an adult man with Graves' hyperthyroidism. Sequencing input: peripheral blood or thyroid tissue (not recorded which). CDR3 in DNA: TGTGCCAGCAGCACATCCGGGACAGGGGTATTGTCTGGGGCCAACGTCCTGACTTTC. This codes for CASSTSGTGVLSGANVLTF.